This T cell receptor beta chain is from a study of T cell repertoires in cytomegalovirus infection. On the study more broadly: A matching HLA type, together with CMV infection, was signaled by public TCR beta signatures. Overall study results and limits: Clonotype analysis showed dominance of the ex vivo response by HLA-C-restricted CMV-specific TCR beta clonotypes.

One entry per CDR3 protein, called by TCRdb with MiXCR from the reads. The sample records about 320,000 distinct CDR3 sequences, more than 9% being singletons. This clonotype was counted only a few times. Its antigen is as yet unknown. From germline, CDR1 is MNHEY and CDR2 SVGEGT. The germline V and J ends were trimmed by 4 bases and 5 bases, with 16 bases remaining between them. This CDR3 contains 15 residues. V and J are TRBV6-2 or TRBV6-3 and TRBJ2-3; D not resolved. The specimen sequenced was PBMCs. This receptor was taken from a human donor in good health (CMV status not recorded). Some clones in this sample may be carry-over from other donors' samples. CDR3 sequence: CASSLYPPRGDTQYF. CDR3 in DNA: TGTGCCAGCAGTTTATACCCCCCCCGAGGAGATACGCAGTATTTT.